A selection of T cell receptor beta chains follows, all from one sample in a study of blood T cell repertoires in COVID-19. TCRdb keeps only in-frame clones here, not all; method: immunoSEQ multiplex PCR. The data show approximately 160,000 clones, less than 90% seen once. The source material was PBMCs or T cells enriched from blood (not recorded which). The receptor source for this set is a woman between 50 and 59 years old who had recovered from COVID-19. CDR3s include the opening cysteine and the closing phenylalanine or tryptophan. Fields, in order: CDR3 protein, CDR3 DNA, CDR3 length, V gene, J gene, clone size, D gene. D genes are given only for firm matches. Expanded clones get a size class; other rows say once, few or many, or leave the size out.

CASSDAQGSGYTF	TGCGCCAGCAGCGACGCACAGGGGTCTGGCTACACCTTC	13	TRBV5-1	TRBJ1-2	NA	TRBD1
CASSGQVEETQYF	TGCGCCAGCTCGGGACAGGTCGAAGAGACCCAGTACTTC	13	TRBV5-1	TRBJ2-5	NA	TRBD1
CASSQGAGGANVLTF	TGCGCCAGCAGCCAAGGGGCGGGTGGGGCCAACGTCCTGACTTTC	15	TRBV4-3	TRBJ2-6	NA	NA
CASSSFGGVGTEAFF	TGTGCCAGCAGCTCTTTCGGGGGTGTTGGCACTGAAGCTTTCTTT	15	TRBV9	TRBJ1-1	NA	NA
CATSRGSFGRDEETQYF	TGTGCCACCAGCAGGGGATCTTTCGGGAGGGACGAAGAGACCCAGTACTTC	17	TRBV15	TRBJ2-5	NA	TRBD2
CASSEAGIRGTEAFF	TGTGCCAGCAGTGAAGCGGGGATTCGGGGGACTGAAGCTTTCTTT	15	TRBV6-1	TRBJ1-1	NA	NA
CASSSTSAQGDTQYF	TGTGCCAGCTCGTCGACTAGCGCTCAAGGAGATACGCAGTATTTT	15	TRBV18	TRBJ2-3	NA	TRBD2
CAGSQGRVVEKLFF	TGTGCCGGATCGCAGGGTAGGGTGGTCGAAAAACTGTTTTTT	14	TRBV30	TRBJ1-4	NA	NA
CASGWALDGYTF	TGTGCCAGCGGTTGGGCCTTGGATGGCTACACCTTC	12	TRBV2	TRBJ1-2	NA	NA
CASSSTDRAGQPQHF	TGTGCCAGCAGTTCAACGGACAGGGCTGGTCAGCCCCAGCATTTT	15	TRBV6-5	TRBJ1-5	NA	TRBD1
CASSRRVGSEQFF	TGTGCCAGCAGTCGGAGGGTAGGAAGTGAGCAGTTCTTC	13	TRBV6-6	TRBJ2-1	NA	NA
CASSHRGPQPQHF	TGTGCCAGCAGTCACAGGGGGCCTCAGCCCCAGCATTTT	13	TRBV28	TRBJ1-5	NA	TRBD1
CSVERIRWTGPEAFF	TGCAGCGTTGAGAGGATCCGTTGGACAGGGCCTGAAGCTTTCTTT	15	TRBV29-1	TRBJ1-1	NA	TRBD1
CASSLWDRPRDGYTF	TGTGCCAGCAGCCTCTGGGACAGGCCAAGGGATGGCTACACCTTC	15	TRBV3-1/TRBV3-2	TRBJ1-2	once	TRBD1
CASSLLPENTEAFF	TGTGCCAGCAGCTTACTCCCAGAGAACACTGAAGCTTTCTTT	14	TRBV11-3	TRBJ1-1	NA	NA
CASSIQGDQPQHF	TGTGCCAGTAGTATACAGGGGGATCAGCCCCAGCATTTT	13	TRBV19	TRBJ1-5	once	TRBD1
CASSPYTDRRGLETQYF	TGTGCCAGCTCCCCCTATACGGACAGGAGGGGGCTCGAGACCCAGTACTTC	17	TRBV18	TRBJ2-5	NA	NA
CASSFDSYNEQFF	TGTGCCAGCAGTTTCGATAGCTACAATGAGCAGTTCTTC	13	TRBV27	TRBJ2-1	NA	NA
CASSLVNDLGRDIQYF	TGTGCCAGCAGCTTAGTGAACGATTTGGGGAGGGACATTCAGTACTTC	16	TRBV7-9	TRBJ2-4	few	TRBD2
CASSTVPGDYGYTF	TGTGCCAGCTCAACGGTACCAGGGGACTATGGCTACACCTTC	14	TRBV18	TRBJ1-2	NA	NA
CATSSHTGGLTF	TGTGCCACCAGCAGTCACACAGGGGGCCTCACCTTC	12	TRBV15	TRBJ1-2	NA	TRBD1
CASSLKGSSTEAFF	TGTGCCAGCAGCCTTAAGGGGTCAAGCACTGAAGCTTTCTTT	14	TRBV3-1/TRBV3-2	TRBJ1-1	NA	NA